A single sample is the source of the 21 T cell receptor beta chains below, sequenced in a study of blood T cell repertoires in COVID-19. Some clones are missing from TCRdb's copy, which holds only in-frame ones; the method was immunoSEQ multiplex PCR. Among about 81,000 clones listed, about 84% were seen once. The sequenced sample was peripheral blood. The receptors originated from a human donor in a cohort sampled during active COVID-19.

The chain joins TRBV9 to TRBJ2-7; 10 bases map to TRBD1. Germline CDR1 SGDLS, CDR2 YYNGEE. V trimming: 2 bases; J trimming: 1 base; junction bases outside the gene matches: 3. This CDR3 contains 15 residues. This chain's CDR3 is CASSVGQGESYEQYF. The CDR3 DNA reads TGTGCCAGCAGCGTCGGACAGGGGGAATCCTACGAGCAGTACTTC.

This chain connects TRBV6-5 to TRBJ2-7; 7 nucleotides align to TRBD1. Unmatched junction bases numbered 5, after V lost 4 bases and J lost 2 bases. Germline-derived CDR1 and CDR2 are MNHEY and SVGAGI. The CDR3 consists of 14 residues. In nucleotides, the CDR3 is TGTGCCAGCAGTTTCTTCCAGGGGGCCTACGAGCAGTACTTC. It is translated as CASSFFQGAYEQYF.

This chain links TRBV6-1 with TRBJ2-3, with 7 nucleotides matching TRBD1. The V and J ends lost 3 bases and 2 bases, in that order; junction bases with no gene match: 11. CDR1 and CDR2 from the germline V gene are MNHNS and SASEGT. This CDR3 contains 17 residues. The CDR3 region is CASSDRQGSHFTDTQYF. CDR3 nucleotides: TGTGCCAGCAGTGATAGACAGGGCTCGCACTTCACAGATACGCAGTATTTT.

This rearrangement joins TRBV2 to TRBJ2-1, with 8 bases identical to TRBD2. The junction had 11 bases not matched to a gene; V was cut back by 1 base and J by 9 bases. The CDR3 extends over 16 amino acids. The germline V gene encodes CDR1 SNHLY and CDR2 FYNNEI. CDR3 in DNA: TGTGCCAGCAGTGAAGGCCGGGGGGCGGGAGGTGTTGAGCAGTTCTTC. It translates to CASSEGRGAGGVEQFF.

This clone was detected a few times. V usage is TRBV30 and J usage is TRBJ1-1; D gene unclear. CDR3 size: 13 residues. The V gene's germline CDR1 is GTSNPN and CDR2 SVGIG (reference sequence). Trimming left V 2 bases short and J 0 bases short, with 7 bases between. CDR3 residues: CAWSTLMNTEAFF. The CDR3 coding sequence is TGTGCCTGGAGTACACTAATGAACACTGAAGCTTTCTTT.

The V call is TRBV4-1, the J call TRBJ1-2; tentatively, D is TRBD1 (5 bases). The CDR3 extends over 16 amino acids. Trimming took 0 bases from V and 4 from J, leaving 15 bases between them. From germline, CDR1 is MGHRA and CDR2 YSYEKL. The CDR3 DNA reads as TGCGCCAGCAGCCAAGATCGGACCACAGGAATCTATGGCTACACCTTC. Residues: CASSQDRTTGIYGYTF.

The rearrangement joins TRBV6-5 to TRBJ1-2; the D is unclear. The V end lost 6 bases, the J end lost 7 bases, and 9 bases lay between the germline ends. The germline gives CDR1 MNHEY, CDR2 SVGAGI. CDR3 length: 11 amino acids. The CDR3 reads CASSSYPGYTF. The CDR3 coding sequence is TGTGCCAGCAGCTCCTACCCTGGCTACACCTTC.

This sequence joins TRBV19 and TRBJ1-5; 10 bases map to TRBD1. The CDR3 has 15 residues. Germline assignment: CDR1 LNHDA and CDR2 SQIVND (reference sequence). Losses at the gene ends were 2 bases for V and 4 bases for J; bases not matched to a gene: 2. The chain's CDR3 is CASSITDRGNQPQHF. CDR3 nucleotide sequence: TGTGCCAGTAGTATAACGGACAGGGGGAATCAGCCCCAGCATTTT.

This clone was seen once. The CDR3 bases are TGCAGCGTTCGAACCAGGGGGCCGGACACCGGGGAGCTGTTTTTT. It encodes CSVRTRGPDTGELFF. This rearrangement joins TRBV29-1 to TRBJ2-2; 8 bases agree with TRBD1. With V trimmed by 5 bases and J by 3 bases, 8 bases remained unmatched. CDR3 length equals 15 residues. Germline V gene sequence: CDR1 SQVTM, CDR2 ANQGSEA.

The chain recombines TRBV28 with TRBJ1-5; D is undetermined. The CDR3 length is 15 residues. V was cut by 2 bases and J by 0 bases, with 8 bases left in between. Germline CDR1 MDHEN, CDR2 SYDVKM. The CDR3 spells CASSLVGNSNQPQHF. The CDR3 bases are TGTGCCAGCAGTTTAGTCGGGAATAGCAATCAGCCCCAGCATTTT.

The chain is built from TRBV5-8 and TRBJ2-1, with a weak D call TRBD1 (5 bases). The length of the CDR3 is 15 residues. V lost 2 bases and J lost 4, with 13 bases in between. CDR1 and CDR2 (germline): SGHTS, YDEGEE. CDR3 sequence: CASSFGSGSYNEQFF. The CDR3, as DNA: TGTGCCAGCAGCTTTGGGTCAGGGTCATACAATGAGCAGTTCTTC.

This clone was seen more than once but under ten times. The chain is built from TRBV7-9 and TRBJ2-3; the D gene is possibly TRBD1 (5 bases). The V gene lost 4 bases and the J gene lost 3 bases, with 17 bases spanning the gap. Per the germline V gene, CDR1 is SEHNR and CDR2 is FQNEAQ (reference sequence). The CDR3 totals 16 residues. CDR3 loop: CASSSGVRAVTDTQYF. CDR3 DNA: TGTGCCAGCAGCTCCGGAGTCAGGGCGGTTACAGATACGCAGTATTTT.

CDR3 sequence reads: CASSDREYNSPLHF. In DNA form, the CDR3 reads TGTGCCAGCAGTGACAGGGAATATAATTCACCCCTCCACTTT. The chain is built from TRBV28 and TRBJ1-6; 7 bases match TRBD1. Germline CDR1 and CDR2: MDHEN and SYDVKM. V shed 5 bases and J 4 bases; nucleotides not matched to a gene: 2. The CDR3 has 14 amino acids.

This clone was counted a few times. The chain employs TRBV11-1 and TRBJ1-1, with 9 bases matching TRBD1. The CDR3 totals 15 residues. CDR1 and CDR2 from the germline V gene are SGHAT and FQDESV (reference sequence). The V segment lost 2 bases and the J segment 0 bases; nucleotides outside the gene matches: 1. DNA for the CDR3: TGTGCCAGCAGCTTATGGACAGGGGTGAACACTGAAGCTTTCTTT. Translating it yields CASSLWTGVNTEAFF.

The chain carries TRBV4-1 and TRBJ2-3; 13 positions agree with TRBD2. The V gene end was trimmed by 2 bases and the J gene end by 5 bases; junction bases not matched to a gene: 7. The CDR3 contains 17 residues. Germline V CDR1 and CDR2: MGHRA, YSYEKL. The CDR3: CASSQTLLAGGRDTQYF. The CDR3 coding sequence is TGCGCCAGCAGCCAAACCCTACTAGCGGGGGGGCGAGATACGCAGTATTTT.

V and J are TRBV11-2 and TRBJ2-7, with 8 bases lining up with TRBD2. The CDR3 totals 16 residues. The V gene's germline CDR1 is SGHAT and CDR2 FQNNGV. V gave up 4 bases and J gave up 0 bases; unmatched junction bases: 8. The CDR3 DNA is TGTGCCAGCAGCTCCGAGGGACTAGTAGTCTCCTACGAGCAGTACTTC. It encodes CASSSEGLVVSYEQYF.

V usage is TRBV6-5 and J usage is TRBJ1-2; perhaps TRBD1 as D (5 bases). Germline V lookup: CDR1 MNHEY, CDR2 SVGAGI. Trimming removed 7 bases at V and 7 bases at J, with 22 bases between. The CDR3 consists of 15 residues. CDR3 nucleotides: TGTGCCAGCATTAGCCGGAGGGGCGCTCTGACTGGCTACACCTTC. Amino acids: CASISRRGALTGYTF.

This clone has just one count. This chain uses TRBV10-2 with TRBJ2-1; 8 bases are shared with TRBD2. The germline gives CDR1 WSHSY, CDR2 SAAADI. J gave up 2 bases and V 3 bases, and 6 bases lay outside the gene matches. The CDR3 runs to 16 residues. CDR3 residues: CASSDFSGGAYNEQFF. The CDR3 DNA follows: TGCGCCAGCAGTGATTTTTCGGGGGGGGCCTACAATGAGCAGTTCTTC.

This sequence joins TRBV20-1 and TRBJ2-7, with 9 bases lining up with TRBD2. The CDR3 spans 13 residues. The germline V gene has CDR1 DFQATT and CDR2 SNEGSKA (reference sequence). The CDR3 DNA reads as TGCAGCCCTAGTGCGGGGGGGCAATACGAGCAGTACTTC. Translated: CSPSAGGQYEQYF.

This chain uses TRBV20-1 with TRBJ2-2, with D maybe TRBD2 (6 bases). Trimming cost V 3 bases and J 3 bases, with 14 bases left between them. This CDR3 is built from 15 residues. CDR1 and CDR2 (germline): DFQATT, SNEGSKA (reference sequence). The chain's CDR3 is CSASFRGSYTGELFF. The CDR3 DNA reads as TGCAGTGCTAGTTTCCGGGGGAGCTACACCGGGGAGCTGTTTTTT.

The chain joins TRBV18 to TRBJ2-3, with a possible D match to TRBD2 (6 bases). Per germline, CDR1 KGHSH and CDR2 LQKENI. V lost 1 base to trimming and J lost 1 base, with 12 bases between them. The CDR3 length is 16 residues. CDR3 residues: CASSPRAGLGTDTQYF. CDR3 bases: TGTGCCAGCTCACCACGGGCGGGGCTGGGCACAGATACGCAGTATTTT.